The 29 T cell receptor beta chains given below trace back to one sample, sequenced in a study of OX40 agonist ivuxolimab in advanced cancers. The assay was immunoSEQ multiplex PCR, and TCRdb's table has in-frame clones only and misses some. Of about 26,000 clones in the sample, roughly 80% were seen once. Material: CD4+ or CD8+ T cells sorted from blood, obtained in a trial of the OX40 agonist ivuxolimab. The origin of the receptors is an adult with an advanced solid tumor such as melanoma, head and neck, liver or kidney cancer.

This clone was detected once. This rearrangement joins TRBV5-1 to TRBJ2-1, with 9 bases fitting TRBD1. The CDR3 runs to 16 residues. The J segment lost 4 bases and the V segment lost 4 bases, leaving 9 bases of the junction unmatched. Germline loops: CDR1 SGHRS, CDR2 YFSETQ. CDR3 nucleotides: TGCGCCAGCAGCCCACCAACAGGGGGCTATTACAATGAGCAGTTCTTC. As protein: CASSPPTGGYYNEQFF.

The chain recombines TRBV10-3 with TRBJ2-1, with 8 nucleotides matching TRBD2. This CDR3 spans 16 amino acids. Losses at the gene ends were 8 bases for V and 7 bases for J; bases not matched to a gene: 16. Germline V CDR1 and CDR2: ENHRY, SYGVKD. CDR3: CAIHPSGGGLGNEQFF. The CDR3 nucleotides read TGTGCCATCCACCCCTCGGGCGGGGGGCTCGGGAATGAGCAGTTCTTC.

CDR3 nucleotide sequence: TGTGCCAGCAGCTTGGTCTCTGGCGGACTCGAGAATGAGCAGTTCTTC. Its translation is CASSLVSGGLENEQFF. The V gene is TRBV5-6, the J gene TRBJ2-1; maybe TRBD2 (5 bases). V dropped 0 bases and J dropped 7 bases, with 17 bases sitting between them. The CDR3 is 16 residues long. Germline V gene lookup returns CDR1 SGHDT and CDR2 YYEEEE. Complete variable domain (other parts from reference TRBV5-6 and TRBJ2-1): DAGVTQSPTHLIKTRGQQVTLRCSPKSGHDTVSWYQQALGQGPQFIFQYYEEEERQRGNFPDRFSGHQFPNYSSELNVNALLLGDSALYLCASSLVSGGLENEQFFGPGTRLTVL.

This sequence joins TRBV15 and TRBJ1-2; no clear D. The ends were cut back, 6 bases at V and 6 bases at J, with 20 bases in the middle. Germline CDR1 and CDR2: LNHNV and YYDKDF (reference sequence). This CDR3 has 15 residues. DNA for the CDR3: TGTGCCACCAGTTCGATCCGGGATTCGTTGGATGGCTACACCTTC. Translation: CATSSIRDSLDGYTF.

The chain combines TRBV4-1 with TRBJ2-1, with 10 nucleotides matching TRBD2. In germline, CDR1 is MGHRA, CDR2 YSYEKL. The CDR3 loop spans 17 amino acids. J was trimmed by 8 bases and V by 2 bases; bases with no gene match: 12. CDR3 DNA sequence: TGCGCCAGCAGCCAACAAGGGCCGGGACTAGCGCTCTATGAGCAGTTCTTC. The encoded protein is CASSQQGPGLALYEQFF.

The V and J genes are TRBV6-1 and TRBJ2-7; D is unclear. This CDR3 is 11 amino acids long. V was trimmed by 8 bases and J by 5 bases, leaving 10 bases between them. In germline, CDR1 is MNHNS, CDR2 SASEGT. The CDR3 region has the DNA TGTGCCAGCGAGATGTCTGACGAGCAGTACTTC. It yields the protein CASEMSDEQYF.

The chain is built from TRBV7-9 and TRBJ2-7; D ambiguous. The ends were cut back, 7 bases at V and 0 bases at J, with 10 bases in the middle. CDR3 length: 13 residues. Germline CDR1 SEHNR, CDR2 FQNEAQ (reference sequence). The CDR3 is CASTGGNSYEQYF. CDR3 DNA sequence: TGTGCCAGCACAGGCGGAAACTCCTACGAGCAGTACTTC.

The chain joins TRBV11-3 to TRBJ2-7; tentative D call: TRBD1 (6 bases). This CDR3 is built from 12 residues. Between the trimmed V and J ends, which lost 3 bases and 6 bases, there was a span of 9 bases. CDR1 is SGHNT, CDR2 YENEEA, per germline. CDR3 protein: CASSFNRVEQYF. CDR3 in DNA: TGTGCCAGCAGCTTCAACAGGGTCGAGCAGTACTTC.

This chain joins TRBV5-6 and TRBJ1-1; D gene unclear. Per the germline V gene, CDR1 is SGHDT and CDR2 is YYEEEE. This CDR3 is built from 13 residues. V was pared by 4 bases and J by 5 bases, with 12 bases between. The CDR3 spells CASSPDLGTEAFF. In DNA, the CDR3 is TGTGCCAGCAGCCCAGACCTGGGGACTGAAGCTTTCTTT.

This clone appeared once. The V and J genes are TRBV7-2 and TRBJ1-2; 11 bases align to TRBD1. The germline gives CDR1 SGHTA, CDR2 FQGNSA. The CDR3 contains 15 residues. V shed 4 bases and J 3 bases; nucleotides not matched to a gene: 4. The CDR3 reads CASSSDRGLYYGYTF. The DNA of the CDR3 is TGTGCCAGCAGCTCGGACAGGGGGCTTTACTATGGCTACACCTTC.

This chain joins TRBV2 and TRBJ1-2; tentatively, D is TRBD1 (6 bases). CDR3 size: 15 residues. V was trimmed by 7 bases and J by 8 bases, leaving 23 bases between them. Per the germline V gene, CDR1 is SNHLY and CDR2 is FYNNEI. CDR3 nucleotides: TGTGCCAGCACCCGTGGGGGCCAAACCTCTCACGGCTACACCTTC. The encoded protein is CASTRGGQTSHGYTF.

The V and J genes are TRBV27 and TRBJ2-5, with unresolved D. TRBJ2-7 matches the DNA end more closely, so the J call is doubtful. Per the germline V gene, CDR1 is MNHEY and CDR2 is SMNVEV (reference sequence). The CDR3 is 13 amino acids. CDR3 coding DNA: TGTGCCAGCAGTTTATCGGTCCGCCACGAGCAGTACTTC. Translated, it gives CASSLSVRHEQYF.

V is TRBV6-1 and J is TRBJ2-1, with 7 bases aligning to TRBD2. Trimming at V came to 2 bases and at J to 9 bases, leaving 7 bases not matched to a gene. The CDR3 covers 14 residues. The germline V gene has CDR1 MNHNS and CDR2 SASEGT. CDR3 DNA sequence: TGTGCCAGCAGTGAAAGGGTTTCGGGGGGTGAGCAGTTCTTC. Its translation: CASSERVSGGEQFF.

CDR3 nucleotides: TGTGCCAGCAGCGTCTCCGGGACAGGAGGCACTGAAGCTTTCTTT. It codes for CASSVSGTGGTEAFF. The genes are TRBV9 and TRBJ1-1; 8 bases are a match to TRBD1. J lost 4 bases, V lost 2 bases, and 7 bases had no gene match. The length of the CDR3 is 15 residues. The germline gives CDR1 SGDLS, CDR2 YYNGEE.

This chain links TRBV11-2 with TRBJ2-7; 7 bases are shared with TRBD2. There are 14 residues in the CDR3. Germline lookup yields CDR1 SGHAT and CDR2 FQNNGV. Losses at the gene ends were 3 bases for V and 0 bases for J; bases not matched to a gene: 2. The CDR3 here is CASSLGGSSYEQYF. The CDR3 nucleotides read TGTGCCAGCAGCTTGGGCGGGAGCTCCTACGAGCAGTACTTC.

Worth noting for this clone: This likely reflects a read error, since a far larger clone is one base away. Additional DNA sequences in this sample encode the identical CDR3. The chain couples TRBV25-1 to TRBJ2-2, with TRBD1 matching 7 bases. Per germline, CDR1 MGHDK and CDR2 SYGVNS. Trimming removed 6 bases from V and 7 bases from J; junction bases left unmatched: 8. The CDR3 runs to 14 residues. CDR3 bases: TGTGCCAGCAGCTCCGACAGGGCGGACGGGGAGCTGTTTTTT. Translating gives CASSSDRADGELFF. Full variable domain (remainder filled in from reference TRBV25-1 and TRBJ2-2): EADIYQTPRYLVIGTGKKITLECSQTMGHDKMYWYQQDPGMELHLIHYSYGVNSTEKGDLSSESTVSRIRTEHFPLTLESARPSHTSQYLCASSSDRADGELFFGEGSRLTVL.

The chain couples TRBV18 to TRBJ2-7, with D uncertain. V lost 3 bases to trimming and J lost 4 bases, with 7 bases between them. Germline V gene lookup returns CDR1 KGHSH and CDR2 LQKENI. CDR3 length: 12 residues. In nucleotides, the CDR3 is TGTGCCAGCTCACCCTCCCCATACGAGCAGTACTTC. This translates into CASSPSPYEQYF.

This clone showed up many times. The CDR3 nucleotides are TGTGCCAGCAGTTTAGGGACAGGCCAATATGAAAAACTGTTTTTT. As protein: CASSLGTGQYEKLFF. V and J are TRBV27 and TRBJ1-4; 8 bases agree with TRBD1. Trimming removed 2 bases from V and 6 bases from J; junction bases left unmatched: 5. The CDR3 has 15 amino acids. Germline CDR1 MNHEY, CDR2 SMNVEV (reference sequence).

The chain's CDR3 is CASSPSDGNTEAFF. The DNA of the CDR3 is TGTGCCAGCAGCCCGAGCGACGGAAACACTGAAGCTTTCTTT. This sequence joins TRBV11-2 and TRBJ1-1; the D is unclear. Trimming removed 5 bases from V and 2 bases from J, with 12 bases in between. The CDR3 is 14 residues long. CDR1 SGHAT and CDR2 FQNNGV come from the germline V gene.

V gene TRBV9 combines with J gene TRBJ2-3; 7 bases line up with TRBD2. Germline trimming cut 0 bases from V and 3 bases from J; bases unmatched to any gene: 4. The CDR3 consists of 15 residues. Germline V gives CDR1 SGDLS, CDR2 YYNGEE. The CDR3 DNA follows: TGTGCCAGCAGCGTAGGGGCGGGGGAGACAGATACGCAGTATTTT. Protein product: CASSVGAGETDTQYF.

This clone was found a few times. CDR3 sequence: CASSLTLRPTPNYGYTF. In DNA, the CDR3 is TGTGCCAGCAGTTTAACACTCCGGCCAACTCCTAACTATGGCTACACCTTC. V usage is TRBV27 and J usage is TRBJ1-2; unclear D gene. Germline V gene lookup returns CDR1 MNHEY and CDR2 SMNVEV (reference sequence). The CDR3 has 17 residues. Trimming left V 2 bases short and J 0 bases short, with 16 bases between.

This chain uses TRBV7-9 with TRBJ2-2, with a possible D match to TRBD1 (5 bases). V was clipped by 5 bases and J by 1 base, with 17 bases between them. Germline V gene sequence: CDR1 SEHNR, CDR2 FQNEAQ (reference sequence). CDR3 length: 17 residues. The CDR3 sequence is CASSRLVGVVNTGELFF. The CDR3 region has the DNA TGTGCCAGCAGCCGCCTCGTAGGGGTAGTGAACACCGGGGAGCTGTTTTTT. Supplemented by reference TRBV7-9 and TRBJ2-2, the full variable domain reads DTGVSQNPRHKITKRGQNVTFRCDPISEHNRLYWYRQTLGQGPEFLTYFQNEAQLEKSRLLSDRFSAERPKGSFSTLEIQRTEQGDSAMYLCASSRLVGVVNTGELFFGEGSRLTVL.

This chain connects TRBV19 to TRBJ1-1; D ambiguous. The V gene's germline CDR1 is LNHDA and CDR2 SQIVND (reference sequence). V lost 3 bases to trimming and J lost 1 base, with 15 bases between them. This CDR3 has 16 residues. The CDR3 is CASSIGRTDKNTEAFF. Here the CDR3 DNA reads TGTGCCAGTAGTATTGGACGAACCGACAAGAACACTGAAGCTTTCTTT.

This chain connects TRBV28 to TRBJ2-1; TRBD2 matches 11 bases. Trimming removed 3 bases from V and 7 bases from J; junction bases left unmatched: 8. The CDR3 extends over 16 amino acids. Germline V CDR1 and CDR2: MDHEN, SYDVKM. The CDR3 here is CASSLGLAEPLNEQFF. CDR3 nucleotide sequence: TGTGCCAGCAGTTTGGGACTAGCGGAGCCATTGAATGAGCAGTTCTTC.

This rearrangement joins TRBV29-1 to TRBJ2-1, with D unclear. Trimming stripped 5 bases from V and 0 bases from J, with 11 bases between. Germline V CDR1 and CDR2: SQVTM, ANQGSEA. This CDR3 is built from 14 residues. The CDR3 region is CSVLGQSSYNEQFF. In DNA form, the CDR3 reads TGCAGCGTTCTAGGGCAGAGCTCCTACAATGAGCAGTTCTTC.

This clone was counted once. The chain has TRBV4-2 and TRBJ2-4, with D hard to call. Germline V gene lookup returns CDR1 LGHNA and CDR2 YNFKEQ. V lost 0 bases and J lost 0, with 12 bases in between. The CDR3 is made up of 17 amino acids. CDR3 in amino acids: CASSQDPPGLAKNIQYF. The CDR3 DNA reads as TGTGCCAGCAGCCAAGATCCCCCAGGCCTAGCCAAAAACATTCAGTACTTC.

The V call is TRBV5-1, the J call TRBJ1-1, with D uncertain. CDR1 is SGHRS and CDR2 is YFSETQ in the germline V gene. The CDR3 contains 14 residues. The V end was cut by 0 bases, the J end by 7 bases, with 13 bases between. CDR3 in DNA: TGCGCCAGCAGCTTGGCGGGAGGATACGTTGAAGCTTTCTTT. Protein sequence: CASSLAGGYVEAFF.

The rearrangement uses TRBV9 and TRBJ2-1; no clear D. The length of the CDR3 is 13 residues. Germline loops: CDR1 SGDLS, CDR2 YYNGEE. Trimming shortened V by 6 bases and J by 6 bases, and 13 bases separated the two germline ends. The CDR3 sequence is CASNRGSPNEQFF. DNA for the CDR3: TGTGCCAGCAACCGTGGATCCCCCAATGAGCAGTTCTTC.

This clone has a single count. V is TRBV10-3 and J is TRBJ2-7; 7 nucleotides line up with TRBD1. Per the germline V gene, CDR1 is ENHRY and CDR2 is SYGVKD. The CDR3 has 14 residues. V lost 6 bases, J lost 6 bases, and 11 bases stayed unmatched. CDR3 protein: CAIRNRDSFREQYF. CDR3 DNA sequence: TGTGCCATCAGAAACCGGGACAGTTTTCGCGAGCAGTACTTC.